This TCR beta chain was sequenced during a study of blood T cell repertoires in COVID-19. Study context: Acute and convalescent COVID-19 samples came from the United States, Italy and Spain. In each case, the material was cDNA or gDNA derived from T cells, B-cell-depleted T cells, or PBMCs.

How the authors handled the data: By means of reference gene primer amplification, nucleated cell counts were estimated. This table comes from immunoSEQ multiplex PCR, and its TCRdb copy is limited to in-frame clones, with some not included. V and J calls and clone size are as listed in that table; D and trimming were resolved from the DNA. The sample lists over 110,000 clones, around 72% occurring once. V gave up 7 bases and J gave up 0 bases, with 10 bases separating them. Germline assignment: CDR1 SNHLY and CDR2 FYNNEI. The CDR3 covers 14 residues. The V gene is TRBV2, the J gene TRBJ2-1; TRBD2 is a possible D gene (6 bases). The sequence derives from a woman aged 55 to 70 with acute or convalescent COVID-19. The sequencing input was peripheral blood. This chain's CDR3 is CASKAGSSYNEQFF. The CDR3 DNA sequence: TGTGCCAGCAAGGCCGGGAGCTCCTACAATGAGCAGTTCTTC.